One sample yielded the 24 T cell receptor beta chains listed below, sequenced in a study of OX40 agonist ivuxolimab in advanced cancers. Clones were sequenced by immunoSEQ multiplex PCR, and TCRdb holds only the in-frame ones, with some missing. Of about 99,000 clones listed, around 94% were seen once; the top ten hold less than 0.2%. The sample in question was CD4+ or CD8+ T cells sorted from blood, obtained in a trial of the OX40 agonist ivuxolimab. The receptors shown here come from an adult with an advanced solid tumor such as melanoma, head and neck, liver or kidney cancer.

This rearrangement joins TRBV19 to TRBJ2-4; 9 bases are a match to TRBD2. This CDR3 comprises 15 residues. V lost 3 bases, J lost 6 bases, and 6 bases stayed unmatched. The germline CDR1 and CDR2 sequences are LNHDA and SQIVND (reference sequence). CDR3 loop: CASSIRRGGPNIQYF. The CDR3 DNA is TGTGCCAGTAGTATTCGGCGGGGGGGCCCAAACATTCAGTACTTC.

This clone was recorded a few times. The CDR3 nucleotides read TGTGCCAGCAGTTCACGTAACACCTACAGGGAGGAAACCCTCCACTTT. Its protein product is CASSSRNTYREETLHF. The V and J genes are TRBV6-5 and TRBJ1-6; tentatively, D is TRBD1 (6 bases). The ends were cut back, 4 bases at V and 14 bases at J, with 24 bases in the middle. Germline V lookup: CDR1 MNHEY, CDR2 SVGAGI. The CDR3 is 16 residues long.

V usage is TRBV11-2 and J usage is TRBJ1-2; D unclear. The germline V gene has CDR1 SGHAT and CDR2 FQNNGV. The CDR3 covers 13 residues. V lost 2 bases and J 4 bases, leaving 8 bases between the germline ends. CDR3 amino acids: CASSLSLLYGYTF. The CDR3 bases are TGTGCCAGCAGCTTAAGCCTCCTCTATGGCTACACCTTC.

The rearrangement joins TRBV28 to TRBJ2-7; 13 bases agree with TRBD2. From germline, CDR1 is MDHEN and CDR2 SYDVKM. The CDR3 runs to 15 residues. V lost 3 bases to trimming and J lost 7 bases; unmatched junction nucleotides: 6. The CDR3 DNA reads as TGTGCCAGCAGTTTCCGGACTAGCGGGAGAGGTGAGCAGTACTTC. Translated, it gives CASSFRTSGRGEQYF. Complete variable domain (other parts from reference TRBV28 and TRBJ2-7): DVKVTQSSRYLVKRTGEKVFLECVQDMDHENMFWYRQDPGLGLRLIYFSYDVKMKEKGDIPEGYSVSREKKERFSLILESASTNQTSMYLCASSFRTSGRGEQYFGPGTRLTVT.

The chain carries TRBV28 and TRBJ2-3, with unresolved D. Germline lookup yields CDR1 MDHEN and CDR2 SYDVKM. The V end was cut by 5 bases, the J end by 0 bases, with 12 bases between. The CDR3 totals 15 residues. The CDR3 sequence: CASSPISPSTDTQYF. For the CDR3, the DNA is TGTGCCAGCAGTCCCATCTCCCCCAGCACAGATACGCAGTATTTT. Filled out from reference TRBV28 and TRBJ2-3, the complete variable domain reads DVKVTQSSRYLVKRTGEKVFLECVQDMDHENMFWYRQDPGLGLRLIYFSYDVKMKEKGDIPEGYSVSREKKERFSLILESASTNQTSMYLCASSPISPSTDTQYFGPGTRLTVL.

The V and J genes are TRBV6-1 and TRBJ2-7; TRBD1 agrees at 7 bases. This CDR3 spans 14 amino acids. Germline V gene lookup returns CDR1 MNHNS and CDR2 SASEGT. With 8 bases clipped from V and 2 bases from J, the junction kept 9 bases outside the gene matches. CDR3 region: CASRPGTAPYEQYF. The DNA of the CDR3 is TGTGCCAGCCGTCCCGGGACAGCCCCCTACGAGCAGTACTTC.

This clone was observed a single time. The rearrangement links TRBV5-1 to TRBJ1-2; 7 bases map to TRBD1. The CDR3 sequence is 14 residues long. V lost 2 bases and J lost 5; bases outside the gene matches: 6. The V gene's germline CDR1 is SGHRS and CDR2 YFSETQ. For the CDR3, the DNA is TGCGCCAGCAGCTTACAGGGGATCAAGTATGGCTACACCTTC. Its translation is CASSLQGIKYGYTF.

The CDR3 sequence is CASSVGVGLADYSYEQYF. The CDR3 nucleotides are TGTGCCAGCAGCGTAGGAGTGGGACTAGCGGATTACTCCTACGAGCAGTACTTC. The rearrangement links TRBV9 to TRBJ2-7, with TRBD2 identical over 11 bases. The V gene's germline CDR1 is SGDLS and CDR2 YYNGEE. Trimming at V came to 0 bases and at J to 0 bases, leaving 8 bases not matched to a gene. The CDR3 covers 18 residues.

The chain joins TRBV4-1 to TRBJ2-7; 7 nucleotides agree with TRBD1. The CDR3 totals 14 residues. The V gene end was trimmed by 2 bases and the J gene end by 4 bases; junction bases not matched to a gene: 5. Germline CDR1 is MGHRA and CDR2 is YSYEKL. The CDR3 sequence is CASSQIQGIYEQYF. The CDR3 nucleotides read TGCGCCAGCAGCCAAATACAGGGGATTTACGAGCAGTACTTC.

The chain recombines TRBV11-2 with TRBJ1-5; D gene ambiguous. Germline CDR1 SGHAT, CDR2 FQNNGV. With 4 bases removed from V and 4 bases from J, the gap between germline ends came to 8 bases. CDR3 length: 13 amino acids. As DNA, the CDR3 is TGTGCCAGCAGCTCCTCGGTTAATCAGCCCCAGCATTTT. This encodes CASSSSVNQPQHF. Based on the CDR3 plus reference TRBV11-2 and TRBJ1-5, the full variable domain is EAGVAQSPRYKIIEKRQSVAFWCNPISGHATLYWYQQILGQGPKLLIQFQNNGVVDDSQLPKDRFSAERLKGVDSTLKIQPAKLEDSAVYLCASSSSVNQPQHFGDGTRLSIL.

The CDR3 bases are TGTGCCAGCAGCTCCCCGCCCTCAGGACGAGTCTACTCTGGAAACACCATATATTTT. As protein: CASSSPPSGRVYSGNTIYF. J is TRBJ1-3 and V is TRBV28, with D uncertain. Trimming took 6 bases from V and 0 from J, leaving 24 bases between them. CDR3 length: 19 residues. Germline-derived CDR1 and CDR2 are MDHEN and SYDVKM.

V is TRBV27 and J is TRBJ2-7; tentatively, D is TRBD1 or TRBD2 (5 bases each). From germline, CDR1 is MNHEY and CDR2 SMNVEV (reference sequence). Trimming shortened V by 3 bases and J by 2 bases, and 20 bases separated the two germline ends. The length of the CDR3 is 17 residues. In DNA form, the CDR3 reads TGTGCCAGCAGTTTCTTCACCGGGACGGTGAGAGCCTACGAGCAGTACTTC. Encoded protein: CASSFFTGTVRAYEQYF.

This rearrangement joins TRBV9 to TRBJ1-2; no definite D call. In germline, CDR1 is SGDLS, CDR2 YYNGEE. This CDR3 contains 15 residues. V lost 0 bases and J lost 7, with 16 bases in between. CDR3 sequence: CASSVGPVQVIGYTF. CDR3 DNA sequence: TGTGCCAGCAGCGTAGGTCCCGTGCAAGTTATTGGCTACACCTTC.

The CDR3 nucleotides read TGTGCCAGCAGCGCGGAGAAGCAAGAGACCCAGTACTTC. Its translation: CASSAEKQETQYF. The genes are TRBV5-4 and TRBJ2-5; the D is unclear. Per the germline V gene, CDR1 is SGHNT and CDR2 is YYREEE (reference sequence). V shed 4 bases and J shed 2 bases, with 9 bases lying between them. CDR3 size: 13 residues.

The genes are TRBV6-6 and TRBJ2-1; 11 bases map to TRBD2. V was pared by 5 bases and J by 9 bases, with 9 bases of the junction left unmatched. Germline CDR1 is MNHNY and CDR2 is SVGAGI (reference sequence). This CDR3 comprises 15 residues. The CDR3, as DNA: TGTGCCAGCAGTCTTAGCGGGAGGGCTCAGGGTGAGCAGTTCTTC. Residues: CASSLSGRAQGEQFF.

The CDR3 DNA is TGCGCCAGAGTCCGGGACAGCCCGATACGGAGTCAGCCCCAGCATTTT. This sequence encodes CARVRDSPIRSQPQHF. The J gene is TRBJ1-5, the V gene TRBV23-1; 7 nucleotides agree with TRBD1. Being an ORF, TRBV23-1 has a function that is uncertain. Trimming removed 9 bases from V and 6 bases from J; junction bases left unmatched: 17. The CDR3 has 16 residues.

The chain is built from TRBV2 and TRBJ2-3; D is ambiguous. Trimming pared 4 bases from V and 2 bases from J, leaving 4 bases between. The germline gives CDR1 SNHLY, CDR2 FYNNEI. CDR3 length: 12 amino acids. The CDR3 bases are TGTGCCAGCAGTGGCTCCACAGATACGCAGTATTTT. The encoded protein is CASSGSTDTQYF.

The chain uses TRBV7-8 and TRBJ1-5; 10 bases agree with TRBD1. In germline, CDR1 is SGHVS, CDR2 FQNEAQ. This CDR3 is 18 amino acids long. The junction had 11 bases not matched to a gene; V was cut back by 2 bases and J by 4 bases. The CDR3 DNA reads TGTGCCAGCAGCTTAACGTCGACAGGGGGCGCAAGAAATCAGCCCCAGCATTTT. As protein: CASSLTSTGGARNQPQHF.

The gene calls are TRBV28 and TRBJ1-5; no clear D gene. The V gene lost 2 bases and the J gene lost 3 bases, with 8 bases spanning the gap. The CDR3 spans 14 residues. CDR1 and CDR2 (germline): MDHEN, SYDVKM. CDR3 sequence (DNA): TGTGCCAGCAGTTTAATGACCCCCAATCAGCCCCAGCATTTT. This encodes CASSLMTPNQPQHF.

The rearrangement joins TRBV6-4 to TRBJ2-1; no definite D call. Trimming shortened V by 4 bases and J by 8 bases, and 12 bases separated the two germline ends. The CDR3 extends over 13 amino acids. In germline, CDR1 is MRHNA, CDR2 SNTAGT. The CDR3 spells CASSARIRDEQFF. The CDR3 DNA reads as TGTGCCAGCAGTGCACGGATAAGGGATGAGCAGTTCTTC.

The rearrangement uses TRBV7-9 and TRBJ2-1; perhaps D is TRBD1 or TRBD2 (7 bases each). Trimming removed 4 bases at V and 4 bases at J, with 14 bases between. The length of the CDR3 is 15 residues. CDR1 and CDR2 (germline): SEHNR, FQNEAQ (reference sequence). Written as DNA, the CDR3 is TGTGCCAGCAGCTCTACAGGGGACTATTACAATGAGCAGTTCTTC. Its protein is CASSSTGDYYNEQFF.

V gene TRBV14 combines with J gene TRBJ1-6; D not resolved. V shed 0 bases and J shed 8 bases, with 2 bases lying between them. CDR1 is SGHDN and CDR2 is FVKESK in the germline V gene. CDR3 length: 12 residues. The CDR3 loop is CASSQDYSPLHF. Here the CDR3 DNA reads TGTGCCAGCAGCCAAGATTATTCACCCCTCCACTTT.

This chain connects TRBV9 to TRBJ2-7; 11 bases map to TRBD2. CDR1 is SGDLS and CDR2 is YYNGEE in the germline V gene. With V trimmed by 3 bases and J by 2 bases, 1 base remained unmatched. The CDR3 loop spans 14 amino acids. The CDR3 is CASSEGLAAYEQYF. The CDR3 DNA reads TGTGCCAGCAGCGAGGGACTAGCGGCCTACGAGCAGTACTTC. Full variable domain (rest looked up from reference TRBV9 and TRBJ2-7): DSGVTQTPKHLITATGQRVTLRCSPRSGDLSVYWYQQSLDQGLQFLIQYYNGEERAKGNILERFSAQQFPDLHSELNLSSLELGDSALYFCASSEGLAAYEQYFGPGTRLTVT.

V and J are TRBV18 and TRBJ1-2; D remains unclear. This CDR3 has 16 residues. V was pared by 2 bases and J by 5 bases, with 18 bases between. CDR1 and CDR2 from the germline V gene are KGHSH and LQKENI. DNA of the CDR3: TGTGCCAGCTCACCAAGCTCAGATACTCTGCCGTATGGCTACACCTTC. Translation: CASSPSSDTLPYGYTF.